The 16 T cell receptor beta chains listed next were all sequenced from one sample in a study of blood T cells in healthy people across ages (dated by TCRdb to 2013 to 2016). Receptor amplification or capture employed 5' RACE. Sequencing relied on an Illumina HiSeq 2500. A second PCR of about 7 to 12 cycles was run with a J-beta primer mix and a sample-barcoded 5' primer. TCRdb redid the processing of the public reads, applying fastp at Q25 and MiXCR, and retained in-frame beta chains. CDR3 protein duplicates are merged, each entry listing the most common genes and DNA. This sample holds about a million distinct CDR3 sequences; roughly 51% were observed only once. The top ten clones comprise about a fifth of the sample. Specimen: blood. These receptors were taken from a woman aged 55 to 70 in good health.

V is TRBV3-1 and J is TRBJ2-3; TRBD1 agrees at 8 bases. This CDR3 has 15 amino acids. V dropped 5 bases and J dropped 2; count of bases not matched to a gene: 6. The V gene's germline CDR1 is LGHDT and CDR2 YNNKEL (reference sequence). This chain's CDR3 is CASSEQGGPTDTQYF. The CDR3 nucleotides are TGTGCCAGCAGCGAACAGGGGGGCCCCACAGATACGCAGTATTTT.

This clonotype showed up just a few times. The gene calls are TRBV6-2 or TRBV6-3 and TRBJ2-1; 9 positions match TRBD1. The CDR3 is made up of 15 amino acids. Germline lookup yields CDR1 MNHEY and CDR2 SVGEGT. Trimming cost V 0 bases and J 7 bases; bases outside gene matches: 4. The CDR3 DNA reads as TGTGCCAGCAGTTACTCACAGGGGGCAGGGAATGAGCAGTTCTTC. Translating it yields CASSYSQGAGNEQFF.

This clonotype was counted once. The chain joins TRBV7-9 to TRBJ1-4; the D gene is possibly TRBD1 (5 bases). V lost 2 bases and J 7 bases, leaving 14 bases between the germline ends. Germline assignment: CDR1 SEHNR and CDR2 FQNEAQ (reference sequence). The CDR3 length is 15 residues. Here the CDR3 DNA reads TGTGCCAGCAGCTTATGGACTGGGGGGGGTGAAAAACTGTTTTTT. Encoded protein: CASSLWTGGGEKLFF.

The rearrangement joins TRBV12-3 or TRBV12-4 to TRBJ2-3; D perhaps matches TRBD1 (6 bases). Trimming took off 8 bases at V and 2 bases at J, with 17 bases between the two ends. The CDR3 is 15 residues long. In DNA, the CDR3 is TGTGCCAGCGACAAACCGACAGGACTCACAGATACGCAGTATTTT. This gives the protein CASDKPTGLTDTQYF.

V and J are TRBV20-1 and TRBJ2-1, with unresolved D. V lost 8 bases and J 7 bases, leaving 21 bases between the germline ends. The CDR3 extends over 14 amino acids. CDR1 and CDR2 from the germline V gene are DFQATT and SNEGSKA (reference sequence). CDR3 region: CSLSLSSERNEQFF. CDR3 DNA sequence: TGCAGTCTTTCGCTGAGTAGTGAAAGGAATGAGCAGTTCTTC.

The V gene is TRBV7-3, the J gene TRBJ2-1; unclear D gene. Between the trimmed V and J ends, which lost 3 bases and 5 bases, there was a span of 8 bases. The germline CDR1 and CDR2 sequences are SGHTA and FQGTGA. CDR3 length equals 13 residues. This chain's CDR3 is CASSFAQDNEQFF. CDR3 sequence (DNA): TGTGCCAGCAGCTTCGCGCAGGACAATGAGCAGTTCTTC.

This chain links TRBV20-1 with TRBJ2-5, with 7 nucleotides matching TRBD1. With the DNA end fitting TRBJ2-7 better, the J assignment may be wrong. CDR3 size: 15 residues. Per the germline V gene, CDR1 is DFQATT and CDR2 is SNEGSKA (reference sequence). The CDR3 sequence: CSARDPSRGNYEQYF. In nucleotides, the CDR3 is TGCAGTGCTAGAGATCCCTCCAGGGGGAACTACGAGCAGTACTTC.

This clonotype was detected a few times. The rearrangement joins TRBV5-1 to TRBJ2-1, with D possibly TRBD2 on 6 matching bases. This CDR3 has 15 amino acids. Germline V gene lookup returns CDR1 SGHRS and CDR2 YFSETQ. V lost 0 bases and J 4 bases, leaving 11 bases between the germline ends. The CDR3 DNA reads as TGCGCCAGCAGCTTGGGCAGCGGGCCTTACAATGAGCAGTTCTTC. Amino acids: CASSLGSGPYNEQFF.

This chain links TRBV14 with TRBJ1-5; D remains ambiguous. Germline V gives CDR1 SGHDN, CDR2 FVKESK. Trimming cost V 3 bases and J 4 bases, with 4 bases left between them. The CDR3 runs to 12 residues. CDR3 amino acids: CASSQMNQPQHF. The CDR3 DNA follows: TGTGCCAGCAGCCAGATGAATCAGCCCCAGCATTTT.

This rearrangement joins TRBV7-2 to TRBJ2-4; D may be TRBD2 (7 bases). The last part of the DNA fits TRBJ2-7 better; the J call may be wrong. This CDR3 region has 15 residues. CDR1 and CDR2 (germline): SGHTA, FQGNSA. CDR3 nucleotide sequence: TGTGCCAGCAGCTCCCTCTACAGGGAGGGTTACGAGCAGTACTTC. Protein product: CASSSLYREGYEQYF.

This clonotype was seen just once. V gene TRBV5-1 combines with J gene TRBJ2-7; D call uncertain. Trimming stripped 4 bases from V and 5 bases from J, with 16 bases between. From germline, CDR1 is SGHRS and CDR2 YFSETQ. This CDR3 is built from 14 residues. In DNA, the CDR3 is TGCGCCAGCAGCCCACACCCTGGGGTGGACGAGCAGTACTTC. Translation: CASSPHPGVDEQYF.

The J gene is TRBJ2-7, the V gene TRBV5-1; TRBD1 might be the D (6 bases). Germline values: CDR1 SGHRS, CDR2 YFSETQ. V lost 4 bases and J 1 base, leaving 12 bases between the germline ends. The CDR3 spans 14 residues. Written as DNA, the CDR3 is TGCGCCAGCAGCCAAACAGGGAATTCCTACGAGCAGTACTTC. It encodes CASSQTGNSYEQYF.

The V gene is TRBV2, the J gene TRBJ2-5; no firm D call. Between the trimmed V and J ends, which lost 5 bases and 2 bases, there was a span of 6 bases. The CDR3 sequence is 12 residues long. Germline-derived CDR1 and CDR2 are SNHLY and FYNNEI. This chain's CDR3 is CASSFRQETQYF. The CDR3 region has the DNA TGTGCCAGCAGTTTCAGACAAGAGACCCAGTACTTC.

V is TRBV7-7 and J is TRBJ2-5, with a tentative D call TRBD1 (5 bases). This CDR3 is built from 13 residues. Germline V CDR1 and CDR2: SSHAT, FNYEAQ (reference sequence). Trimming left V 8 bases short and J 8 bases short, with 18 bases between. CDR3 protein: CASPGAGIKTQYF. The CDR3 DNA reads TGTGCCAGCCCTGGGGCAGGGATAAAAACCCAGTACTTC.

This clonotype was counted between two and nine times. The rearrangement joins TRBV20-1 to TRBJ2-1; TRBD2 agrees at 10 bases. Unmatched junction bases numbered 14, after V lost 6 bases and J lost 12 bases. The germline V gene has CDR1 DFQATT and CDR2 SNEGSKA (reference sequence). There are 14 residues in the CDR3. The CDR3 DNA is TGCAGTGCCCGAGGGGGGACTAGCGAAACTATGCAGTTCTTC. Protein sequence: CSARGGTSETMQFF.

This chain connects TRBV20-1 to TRBJ1-5; possible D gene TRBD1, 6 bases. The CDR3 length is 16 residues. Germline V lookup: CDR1 DFQATT, CDR2 SNEGSKA (reference sequence). V was shortened by 4 bases and J by 3 bases, with 19 bases between the two germline ends. The CDR3 bases are TGCAGTGCTATTCCATCGACAGGACGTACCAATCAGCCCCAGCATTTT. This gives the protein CSAIPSTGRTNQPQHF.